These T cell receptor beta chains were read from a single sample in a study of beta chain features in type 1 diabetes. Here immunoSEQ multiplex PCR was the method, and the copy in TCRdb shows in-frame clones only, minus some. The top ten clones hold roughly 1% of a sample with 250,000 to 300,000 clones, approximately 8.1% of them seen once. The sequenced sample consisted of central memory CD4+ T cells from blood. These receptors all stem from a woman between 18 and 29 years old in good health. Both conserved end residues are part of each CDR3. D genes are given only for firm matches. Size is stated for part of the rows, as once, few or many counts, or as a class when the clone is expanded.

J	D	size	length	V	CDR3	DNA
TRBJ1-2	-	-	13	TRBV30	CAWNVGMLYGYTF	TGTGCCTGGAACGTAGGAATGCTCTATGGCTACACCTTC
TRBJ2-5	-	-	16	TRBV6-4	CASSDSMRDLLETQYF	TGTGCCAGCAGTGACTCGATGCGGGATTTATTAGAGACCCAGTACTTC
TRBJ2-1	TRBD2	-	16	TRBV11-3	CASSSLAGGYGDEQFF	TGTGCCAGCAGCTCGCTAGCGGGAGGGTATGGCGATGAGCAGTTCTTC
TRBJ2-1	-	-	15	TRBV13	CASSPAGQGGSEQFF	TGTGCCAGCAGCCCGGCCGGACAGGGAGGGAGTGAGCAGTTCTTC
TRBJ1-5	-	many	13	TRBV28	CASSFRNARSWHF	TGTGCCAGCAGTTTTCGGAACGCCCGGAGCTGGCATTTT
TRBJ1-1	-	many	21	TRBV21-1	CASSEECCGDRGLRAYTEAFF	TGTGCCAGCAGCGAAGAATGCTGTGGGGACAGGGGTCTTCGTGCGTACACTGAAGCTTTCTTT
TRBJ2-2	-	-	14	TRBV29-1	CSVGTFTHTGELFF	TGCAGCGTTGGGACATTTACCCACACCGGGGAGCTGTTTTTT
TRBJ2-6	-	few	16	TRBV28	CASSSRTWSGANVLTF	TGTGCCAGCAGTTCCCGGACCTGGTCTGGGGCCAACGTCCTGACTTTC
TRBJ2-1	-	-	15	TRBV7-2	CASSLDRRSGNEQFF	TGTGCCAGCAGCTTAGATCGGCGAAGCGGGAATGAGCAGTTCTTC
TRBJ2-3	TRBD2	many	15	TRBV9	CASSALAVSTDTQYF	TGTGCCAGCAGCGCCCTAGCGGTTAGCACAGATACGCAGTATTTT
TRBJ1-6	-	few	14	TRBV6-6	CASSSVGGNSPLHF	TGTGCCAGCAGTTCTGTGGGGGGTAATTCACCCCTCCACTTT
TRBJ2-3	TRBD1	many	14	TRBV28	CASSLTGVTDTQYF	TGTGCCAGCAGTCTGACAGGGGTCACAGATACGCAGTATTTT
TRBJ2-2	-	-	13	TRBV28	CASRRWDTGELFF	TGTGCCAGCAGACGATGGGACACCGGGGAGCTGTTTTTT
TRBJ2-2	TRBD1	few	13	TRBV6-6	CASSDRGTGELFF	TGTGCCAGCAGCGACAGGGGGACCGGGGAGCTGTTTTTT
TRBJ1-5	TRBD1	-	15	TRBV5-8	CASSPGTGRNQPQHF	TGTGCCAGCAGCCCCGGGACAGGCCGCAATCAGCCCCAGCATTTT
TRBJ2-7	-	few	14	TRBV7-2	CASSLVLSSYEQYF	TGTGCCAGCAGCTTAGTTCTGAGCTCCTACGAGCAGTACTTC
TRBJ1-5	TRBD1	-	14	TRBV28	CASSFGQENQPQHF	TGTGCCAGCAGTTTTGGACAGGAGAATCAGCCCCAGCATTTT
TRBJ2-1	-	few	13	TRBV7-3	CASSPYLAKEQFF	TGTGCCAGCAGCCCCTACCTAGCTAAAGAGCAGTTCTTC
TRBJ2-7	-	-	14	TRBV5-1	CASSLDPSSYEQYF	TGCGCCAGCAGCTTGGATCCCAGCTCCTACGAGCAGTACTTC
TRBJ1-6	TRBD1	many	15	TRBV7-2	CASSLQTGGNSPLHF	TGTGCCAGCAGCTTACAGACAGGGGGGAATTCACCCCTCCACTTT
TRBJ2-1	TRBD2	many	16	TRBV7-2	CASSWLAAISYNEQFF	TGTGCCAGCAGCTGGCTAGCGGCCATCTCCTACAATGAGCAGTTCTTC
TRBJ1-5	-	-	14	TRBV18	CASSPDSANQPQHF	TGTGCCAGCTCACCAGATTCGGCTAATCAGCCCCAGCATTTT
TRBJ1-2	-	-	12	TRBV7-2	CASSSQSIGYTF	TGTGCCAGCAGCAGTCAATCAATCGGCTACACCTTC
TRBJ2-3	TRBD2	-	17	TRBV7-2	CASSARVSGTSTDTQYF	TGTGCCAGCAGCGCTCGGGTTAGCGGGACTAGCACAGATACGCAGTATTTT
TRBJ1-2	TRBD1	-	14	TRBV9	CASSVRQGGTGYTF	TGTGCCAGCAGCGTCCGACAGGGGGGCACTGGCTACACCTTC
TRBJ2-3	TRBD1	-	14	TRBV29-1	CSVGTGEVDDTQYF	TGCAGCGTTGGGACAGGGGAGGTAGACGATACGCAGTATTTT
TRBJ2-7	-	-	12	TRBV5-4	CASSWPGREQYF	TGTGCCAGCAGCTGGCCTGGGAGGGAGCAGTACTTC
TRBJ2-2	-	few	15	TRBV15	CATSRTEPLTGELFF	TGTGCCACCAGCAGAACAGAACCTCTAACCGGGGAGCTGTTTTTT
TRBJ1-1	-	few	14	TRBV30	CAWSLGLSNTEAFF	TGTGCCTGGAGTTTGGGACTTTCCAACACTGAAGCTTTCTTT
TRBJ2-7	TRBD1	few	14	TRBV7-2	CASSARQGTYEQYF	TGTGCCAGCAGCGCCCGACAGGGGACCTACGAGCAGTACTTC
TRBJ1-1	TRBD1	-	13	TRBV15	CATSRDGTGEAFF	TGTGCCACCAGCAGAGACGGGACAGGAGAAGCTTTCTTT
TRBJ1-2	-	-	12	TRBV19	CASSIGSSGYTF	TGTGCCAGTAGTATTGGTTCCTCGGGCTACACCTTC
TRBJ1-4	-	few	14	TRBV5-4	CASSLKRNGEKLFF	TGTGCCAGCAGCTTGAAAAGAAACGGTGAAAAACTGTTTTTT
TRBJ2-1	-	few	13	TRBV11-3	CASSLSAGNEQFF	TGTGCCAGCAGCTTATCCGCAGGCAATGAGCAGTTCTTC
TRBJ2-1	TRBD2	few	15	TRBV23-1	CASGAGGLNIDEQFF	TGCGCCAGCGGGGCGGGGGGCCTCAATATCGATGAGCAGTTCTTC